The clone carrying this T cell receptor beta chain is a singleton in its sample. V lost 5 bases to trimming and J lost 6 bases; unmatched junction nucleotides: 3. The germline CDR1 and CDR2 sequences are SGHRS and YFSETQ. The CDR3 is 13 amino acids. These data are taken from a study of cytomegalovirus exposure and HLA in healthy donors. The primer mix had 60 Vbeta and 13 Jbeta primers. The repertoire was sequenced with immunoSEQ multiplex PCR; TCRdb's copy has only in-frame clones and lacks some. This repertoire shows more than 90,000 clones, roughly 74% found once; its top ten account for roughly 0.82%.

This receptor was obtained from a woman aged 25-40 years in good health and CMV-seronegative. The rearrangement links TRBV5-1 to TRBJ1-2; 11 bases map to TRBD1. The sample comprised PBMCs. The CDR3 protein is CASSEGQGDGYTF. The CDR3 bases are TGCGCCAGCAGTGAGGGACAGGGGGATGGCTACACCTTC.